This T cell receptor beta chain was found in a study of shared clonotypes between healthy human individuals. V gave up 3 bases and J gave up 1 base, with 14 bases separating them. The CDR3 contains 15 residues. In germline, CDR1 is SGHRS, CDR2 YFSETQ. The protocol was immunoSEQ multiplex PCR, while the TCRdb copy is restricted to in-frame clones and leaves out a portion. The sample records a few million clones, just over 90% being singletons. V is TRBV5-1 and J is TRBJ2-7; TRBD2 is a possible D gene (6 bases). Sequencing was carried out using naive CD4+ T cells from PBMCs. The subset was: CD45RA+ positively selected. The receptor's source is a man aged 18 to 30 in good health. Some clones in this sample may be carry-over from other donors' samples. The CDR3 coding sequence is TGCGCCAGCAGCTCGGGACTTTTATTATCCTACGAGCAGTACTTC. Protein: CASSSGLLLSYEQYF.